The 18 T cell receptor beta chains below come from one sample, sequenced in a study of low-dose radiotherapy and immunotherapy resistance in tumors. Covering alpha and beta chains, TRAV- and TRBV-specific primers were used for the first-strand cDNA. TCRs were amplified for around 20 PCR cycles with a constant-region primer and V-primer adapter. A single record per CDR3 protein comes from TCRdb applying MiXCR to the reads. The sample lists more than 90,000 distinct CDR3 sequences, around 20% occurring once. This sample's time point: after trial treatment. The sample's treatment: LDRT plus nivolumab, ipilimumab, low-dose cyclophosphamide and aspirin (RACIN trial). Sample: PBMCs, taken after low-dose radiotherapy plus immunotherapy. The receptor set was obtained from a male donor with prostate cancer.

This clonotype was counted at least ten times. The chain has TRBV11-2 and TRBJ2-3; D not resolved. CDR1 and CDR2 (germline): SGHAT, FQNNGV. There are 16 residues in the CDR3. V dropped 0 bases and J dropped 0 bases, with 10 bases sitting between them. Here the CDR3 DNA reads TGTGCCAGCAGCTTAGATCTGGACGGTAGCACAGATACGCAGTATTTT. Translating it yields CASSLDLDGSTDTQYF.

This clonotype was picked up many times. This chain links TRBV20-1 with TRBJ2-3, with D possibly matching TRBD2 (5 bases). Trimming left V 6 bases short and J 0 bases short, with 10 bases between. This CDR3 region has 13 residues. Per the germline V gene, CDR1 is DFQATT and CDR2 is SNEGSKA (reference sequence). This CDR3 reads CSAPRDSTDTQYF. CDR3 DNA: TGCAGTGCCCCCCGGGATAGCACAGATACGCAGTATTTT.

This clonotype showed up just once. The rearrangement joins TRBV27 to TRBJ2-1; D remains unclear. Trimming left V 8 bases short and J 11 bases short, with 13 bases between. CDR3 length: 11 amino acids. CDR1 is MNHEY, CDR2 SMNVEV, per germline (reference sequence). As DNA, the CDR3 is TGTGCCAGCGGCCACGGGTCCCAGCAGTTCTTC. Protein product: CASGHGSQQFF.

This clonotype has a count of ten or more. J is TRBJ2-1 and V is TRBV12-3 or TRBV12-4; tentatively, D is TRBD2 (6 bases). V lost 5 bases to trimming and J lost 5 bases, with 13 bases between them. The CDR3 is 14 residues long. Here the CDR3 reads CASSRSWGDNEQFF. The CDR3 DNA reads TGTGCCAGCAGTCGATCTTGGGGGGACAATGAGCAGTTCTTC.

This clonotype was detected many times. V is TRBV6-6 and J is TRBJ2-5, with 10 bases aligning to TRBD1. The CDR3 has 14 residues. In germline, CDR1 is MNHNY, CDR2 SVGAGI (reference sequence). J was trimmed by 5 bases and V by 6 bases; bases with no gene match: 6. The CDR3 spells CASSRTGGGETQYF. The DNA of the CDR3 is TGTGCCAGCAGCAGGACAGGGGGGGGGGAGACCCAGTACTTC.

This clonotype was counted ten times or more. The chain links TRBV6-2 or TRBV6-3 to TRBJ2-7; D unresolved. Germline V lookup: CDR1 MNHEY, CDR2 SVGEGT. This CDR3 region has 15 residues. The ends were cut back, 0 bases at V and 0 bases at J, with 9 bases in the middle. The DNA for the CDR3 is TGTGCCAGCAGTTACTCGGACGGTAGCTCCTACGAGCAGTACTTC. Translation gives CASSYSDGSSYEQYF.

This clonotype occurred a few times. V gene TRBV20-1 combines with J gene TRBJ2-5; a weak D match, TRBD1 (5 bases). Trimming shortened V by 7 bases and J by 1 base, and 10 bases separated the two germline ends. The CDR3 loop spans 12 amino acids. The germline V gene has CDR1 DFQATT and CDR2 SNEGSKA (reference sequence). CDR3 DNA: TGCAGTGTGACAGTAACCCAAGAGACCCAGTACTTC. It specifies CSVTVTQETQYF.

This clonotype has a count of ten or more. The chain uses TRBV6-5 and TRBJ2-7, with a possible D match to TRBD1 (5 bases). CDR1 MNHEY and CDR2 SVGAGI come from the germline V gene. Trimming stripped 0 bases from V and 0 bases from J, with 9 bases between. CDR3 length equals 15 residues. CDR3 protein: CASSYSGRSSYEQYF. In nucleotides, the CDR3 is TGTGCCAGCAGTTACTCGGGGCGGAGCTCCTACGAGCAGTACTTC.

In the case of this clonotype: This may stem from a read error, because a much larger clone lies one nucleotide away. The conserved final phenylalanine or tryptophan is absent from the CDR3, which likely points to a read error. The chain couples TRBV30 to TRBJ1-6, with D unclear. The CDR3 loop spans 14 amino acids. With 3 bases removed from V and 0 bases from J, the gap between germline ends came to 6 bases. CDR1 is GTSNPN and CDR2 is SVGIG in the germline V gene (reference sequence). The CDR3 DNA follows: TGTGCCTGGAGGGAGGACTCCTATAATTCACCCCTCCACTTG. Amino acid sequence: CAWREDSYNSPLHL.

Regarding this clonotype: This is likely an artifact of a read error, given a far larger clone one base away. The V call is TRBV2, the J call TRBJ2-5; D possibly corresponds to TRBD2 (6 bases). The V gene's germline CDR1 is SNHLY and CDR2 FYNNEI. V was trimmed by 6 bases and J by 11 bases, leaving 28 bases between them. This CDR3 has 16 amino acids. DNA for the CDR3: TGTGCCAGCAGGAGGGCTCTAGCGAGCTCCTACAATGAGCAGTACTTC. Its protein product is CASRRALASSYNEQYF. Full variable domain (outside the CDR3, taken from reference TRBV2 and TRBJ2-5): EPEVTQTPSHQVTQMGQEVILRCVPISNHLYFYWYRQILGQKVEFLVSFYNNEISEKSEIFDDQFSVERPDGSNFTLKIRSTKLEDSAMYFCASRRALASSYNEQYFGPGTRLLVL.

The table lists this clonotype with many counts. The CDR3 DNA follows: TGTGCCAGCAGCCCCCAGGGGGCGAATTTTAATTCACCCCTCCACTTT. It encodes CASSPQGANFNSPLHF. This sequence joins TRBV7-6 and TRBJ1-6; 8 nucleotides match TRBD1. The CDR3 extends over 16 amino acids. The V segment lost 5 bases and the J segment 6 bases; nucleotides outside the gene matches: 9. CDR1 SGHVS and CDR2 FNYEAQ come from the germline V gene.

In its sample, this clonotype was seen many times. J is TRBJ2-7 and V is TRBV20-1; no definite D call. The V end lost 0 bases, the J end lost 3 bases, and 6 bases lay between the germline ends. This CDR3 spans 12 amino acids. CDR1 is DFQATT and CDR2 is SNEGSKA in the germline V gene (reference sequence). The CDR3 loop reads CSARETGYEQYF. The CDR3 bases are TGCAGTGCTAGAGAAACGGGCTACGAGCAGTACTTC.

The sample holds many counts of this clonotype. V is TRBV29-1 and J is TRBJ2-3; 9 positions match TRBD2. CDR3 size: 15 residues. V lost 4 bases and J lost 0; bases outside the gene matches: 5. Germline V gene data show CDR1 as SQVTM and CDR2 as ANQGSEA. The CDR3 reads CSVVAGVPSTDTQYF. CDR3 DNA sequence: TGCAGCGTTGTAGCGGGGGTCCCTAGCACAGATACGCAGTATTTT.

Many counts were recorded for this clonotype. Mismatch with germline at one junction end may stem from a read error. The rearrangement links TRBV5-1 to TRBJ1-1; no clear D gene. Germline values: CDR1 SGHRS, CDR2 YFSETQ. The CDR3 runs to 13 residues. In DNA form, the CDR3 reads TGTGCCAGCTCACCAGCCGAGAACACTGAAGCTTTCTTT. It is translated as CASSPAENTEAFF.

This clonotype was seen repeatedly, ten times or more. The J gene is TRBJ1-5, the V gene TRBV20-1, with 8 bases fitting TRBD1. The ends lost 6 bases at V and 1 base at J; junction bases unmatched: 5. The CDR3 is 14 amino acids. Germline CDR1 DFQATT, CDR2 SNEGSKA (reference sequence). The chain's CDR3 is CSANDRGSNQPQHF. CDR3 nucleotide sequence: TGCAGTGCGAACGACAGGGGCAGCAATCAGCCCCAGCATTTT.

The chain uses TRBV11-3 and TRBJ2-1; 9 nucleotides agree with TRBD2. The CDR3 is made up of 14 amino acids. Trimming removed 5 bases from V and 10 bases from J; junction bases left unmatched: 9. Germline V gene lookup returns CDR1 SGHNT and CDR2 YENEEA. The CDR3 spells CASSLSGGSYEQFF. CDR3 coding DNA: TGTGCCAGCAGCCTAAGCGGGGGGTCGTACGAGCAGTTCTTC.

This clonotype occurred many times. The chain carries TRBV6-6 and TRBJ2-3; TRBD2 matches 9 bases. In germline, CDR1 is MNHNY, CDR2 SVGAGI (reference sequence). After removal of 2 bases from V and 6 bases from J, the junction contained 9 bases not matched to a gene. This CDR3 has 16 amino acids. The CDR3 spells CASSYPLSGGSDTQYF. The CDR3 DNA reads TGTGCCAGCAGTTACCCCCTTAGCGGGGGTAGCGATACGCAGTATTTT.

This clonotype has at least ten counts. The V call is TRBV27, the J call TRBJ1-1; the D gene is possibly TRBD1 (5 bases). The CDR3 sequence is 12 residues long. Trimming left V 5 bases short and J 11 bases short, with 15 bases between. Germline V CDR1 and CDR2: MNHEY, SMNVEV (reference sequence). Here the CDR3 reads CASSAGGGEAFF. In DNA, the CDR3 is TGTGCCAGCAGTGCGGGGGGGGGTGAGGCTTTCTTT.